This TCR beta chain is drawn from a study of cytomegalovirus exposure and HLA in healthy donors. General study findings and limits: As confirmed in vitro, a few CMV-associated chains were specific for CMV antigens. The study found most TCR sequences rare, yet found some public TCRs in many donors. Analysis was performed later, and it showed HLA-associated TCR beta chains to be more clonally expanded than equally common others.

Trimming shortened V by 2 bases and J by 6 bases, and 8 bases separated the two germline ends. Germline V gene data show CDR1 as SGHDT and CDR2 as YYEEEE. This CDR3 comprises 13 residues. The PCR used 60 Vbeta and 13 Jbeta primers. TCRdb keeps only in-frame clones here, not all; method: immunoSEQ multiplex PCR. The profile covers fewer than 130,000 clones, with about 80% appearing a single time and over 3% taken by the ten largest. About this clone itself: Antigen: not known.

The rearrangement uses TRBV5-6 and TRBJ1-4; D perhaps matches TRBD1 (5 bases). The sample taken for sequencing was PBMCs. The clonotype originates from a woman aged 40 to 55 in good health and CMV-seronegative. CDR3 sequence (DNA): TGTGCCAGCAGCTTTAGGGGCGATGAAAAACTGTTTTTT. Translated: CASSFRGDEKLFF.